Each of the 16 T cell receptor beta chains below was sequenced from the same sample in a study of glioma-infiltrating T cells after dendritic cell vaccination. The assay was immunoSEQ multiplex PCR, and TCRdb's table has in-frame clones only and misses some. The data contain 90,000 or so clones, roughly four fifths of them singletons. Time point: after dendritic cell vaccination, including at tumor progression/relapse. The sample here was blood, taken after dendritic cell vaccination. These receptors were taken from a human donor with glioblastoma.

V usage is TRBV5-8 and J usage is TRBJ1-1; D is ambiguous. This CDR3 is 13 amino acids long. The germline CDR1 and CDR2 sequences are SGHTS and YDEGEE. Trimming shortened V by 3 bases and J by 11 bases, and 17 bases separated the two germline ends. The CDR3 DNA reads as TGTGCCAGCAGCTACCCCGGAGGGCAGACGGCTTTCTTT. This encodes CASSYPGGQTAFF.

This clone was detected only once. CDR3 coding DNA: TGTGCCAGCAGTGAAGAATCCCACAGGGAAGATAGACCAGATACGCAGTATTTT. It codes for CASSEESHREDRPDTQYF. The chain couples TRBV6-1 to TRBJ2-3; D perhaps matches TRBD1 (6 bases). The CDR3 is 18 amino acids. Per the germline V gene, CDR1 is MNHNS and CDR2 is SASEGT. The V end lost 1 base, the J end lost 4 bases, and 21 bases lay between the germline ends.

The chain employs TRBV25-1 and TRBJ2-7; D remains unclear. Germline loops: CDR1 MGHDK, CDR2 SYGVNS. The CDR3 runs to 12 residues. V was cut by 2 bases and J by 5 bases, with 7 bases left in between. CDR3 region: CASSEVVDEQYF. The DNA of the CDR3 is TGTGCCAGCAGTGAAGTTGTCGACGAGCAGTACTTC.

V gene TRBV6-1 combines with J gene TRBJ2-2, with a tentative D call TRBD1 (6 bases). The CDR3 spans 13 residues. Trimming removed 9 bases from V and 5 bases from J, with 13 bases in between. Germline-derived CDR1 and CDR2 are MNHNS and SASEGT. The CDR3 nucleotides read TGTGCCAGTTATCACAGGGATACCGGGGAGCTGTTTTTT. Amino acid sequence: CASYHRDTGELFF.

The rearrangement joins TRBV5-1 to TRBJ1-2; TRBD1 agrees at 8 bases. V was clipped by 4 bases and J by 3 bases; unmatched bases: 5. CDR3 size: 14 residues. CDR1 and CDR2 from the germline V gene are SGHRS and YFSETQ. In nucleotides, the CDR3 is TGCGCCAGCAGCCGAGAGGGACAGGACTATGGCTACACCTTC. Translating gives CASSREGQDYGYTF.

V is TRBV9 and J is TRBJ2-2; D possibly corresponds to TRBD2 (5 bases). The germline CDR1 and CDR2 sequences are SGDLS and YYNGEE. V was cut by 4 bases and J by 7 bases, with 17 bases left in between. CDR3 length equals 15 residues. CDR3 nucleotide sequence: TGTGCCAGCAGCCCTCGGGGTAGCGAAGGCGGGGAGCTGTTTTTT. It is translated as CASSPRGSEGGELFF.

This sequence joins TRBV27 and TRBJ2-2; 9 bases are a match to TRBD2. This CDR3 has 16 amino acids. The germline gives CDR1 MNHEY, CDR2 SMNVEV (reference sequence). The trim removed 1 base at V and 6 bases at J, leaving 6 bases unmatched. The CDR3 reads CASSLYSGRGAGELFF. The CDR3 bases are TGTGCCAGCAGTTTATATAGCGGGAGAGGTGCCGGGGAGCTGTTTTTT.

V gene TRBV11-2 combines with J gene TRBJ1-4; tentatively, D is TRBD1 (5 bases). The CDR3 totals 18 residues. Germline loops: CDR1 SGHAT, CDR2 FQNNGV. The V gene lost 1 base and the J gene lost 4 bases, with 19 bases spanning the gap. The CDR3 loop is CASSLALPQGRGNEKLFF. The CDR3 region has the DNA TGTGCCAGCAGCTTAGCCCTCCCCCAGGGTAGGGGTAATGAAAAACTGTTTTTT.

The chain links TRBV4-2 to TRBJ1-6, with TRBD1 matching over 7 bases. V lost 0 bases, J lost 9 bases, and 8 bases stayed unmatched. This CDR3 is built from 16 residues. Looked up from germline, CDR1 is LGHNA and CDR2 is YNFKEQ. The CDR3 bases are TGTGCCAGCAGCCAAGATTGGCAGGGGGTCGGTTCACCCCTCCACTTT. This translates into CASSQDWQGVGSPLHF.

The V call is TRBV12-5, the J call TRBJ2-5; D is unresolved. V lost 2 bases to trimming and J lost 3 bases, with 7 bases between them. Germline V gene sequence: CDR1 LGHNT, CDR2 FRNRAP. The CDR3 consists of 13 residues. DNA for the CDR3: TGTGCTAGTGGTTTGAGTCCAGAAGAGACCCAGTACTTC. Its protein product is CASGLSPEETQYF.

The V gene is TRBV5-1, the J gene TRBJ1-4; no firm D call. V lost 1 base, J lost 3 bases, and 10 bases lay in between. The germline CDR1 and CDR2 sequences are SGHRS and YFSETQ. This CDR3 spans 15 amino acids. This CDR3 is CASSLIRNPNEKLFF. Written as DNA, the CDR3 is TGCGCCAGCAGCTTGATTAGAAACCCTAATGAAAAACTGTTTTTT.

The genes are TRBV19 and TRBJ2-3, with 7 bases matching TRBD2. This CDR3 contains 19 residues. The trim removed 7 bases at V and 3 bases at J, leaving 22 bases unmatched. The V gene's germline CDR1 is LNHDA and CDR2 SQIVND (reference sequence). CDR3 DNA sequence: TGTGCCAGTACCCCCTCCTACTGGGGGGGGTCTCCCGAAACAGATACGCAGTATTTT. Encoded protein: CASTPSYWGGSPETDTQYF.

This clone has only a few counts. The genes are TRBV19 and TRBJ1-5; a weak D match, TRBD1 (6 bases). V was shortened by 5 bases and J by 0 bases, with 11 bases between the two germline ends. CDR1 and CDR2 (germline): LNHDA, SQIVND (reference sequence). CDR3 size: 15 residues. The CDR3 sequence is CASSARTVSNQPQHF. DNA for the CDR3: TGTGCCAGTAGTGCAAGGACAGTTAGCAATCAGCCCCAGCATTTT.

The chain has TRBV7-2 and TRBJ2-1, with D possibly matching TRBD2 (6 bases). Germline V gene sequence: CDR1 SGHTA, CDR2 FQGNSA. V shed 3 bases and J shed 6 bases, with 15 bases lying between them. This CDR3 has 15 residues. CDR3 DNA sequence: TGTGCCAGCAGCTTTTCGGTCGCCGGGGGCAATGAGCAGTTCTTC. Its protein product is CASSFSVAGGNEQFF.

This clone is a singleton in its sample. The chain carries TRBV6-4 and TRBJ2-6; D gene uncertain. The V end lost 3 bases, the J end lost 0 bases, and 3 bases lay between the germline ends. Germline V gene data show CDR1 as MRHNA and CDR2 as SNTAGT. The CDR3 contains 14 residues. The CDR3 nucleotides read TGTGCCAGCAGTGAGAGCTCTGGGGCCAACGTCCTGACTTTC. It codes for CASSESSGANVLTF.

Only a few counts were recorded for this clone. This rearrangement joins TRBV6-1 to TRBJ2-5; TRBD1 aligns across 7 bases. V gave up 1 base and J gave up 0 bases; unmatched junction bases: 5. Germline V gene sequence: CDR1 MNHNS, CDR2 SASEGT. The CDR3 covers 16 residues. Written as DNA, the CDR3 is TGTGCCAGCAGTGAAGATGCCAGGGGGTACCAAGAGACCCAGTACTTC. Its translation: CASSEDARGYQETQYF.